The clone carrying this T cell receptor (beta chain) was counted between two and nine times. Its antigen is not identified. The germline CDR1 and CDR2 sequences are SGHTA and FQGNSA. V lost 0 bases and J 6 bases, leaving 18 bases between the germline ends. CDR3 size: 16 residues. TCRdb processed the reads anew with MiXCR; each CDR3 protein has one entry. Among roughly 280,000 distinct CDR3 sequences listed, less than 25% were seen once. The sample is drawn from a study of T cell repertoires in cytomegalovirus infection. Study-wide background: Recently identified HLA-C-restricted and well-studied HLA-B-restricted CMV epitopes were used. Based on public TCR beta signatures, there were indications of CMV infection and of a matching HLA type.

Study findings and constraints: Pooled public TCR beta family frequency picked out CMV carriers with the relevant HLA.

The sequence came from a human donor in good health (CMV status not recorded). Some clones in this sample may be carry-over from other donors' samples. This specimen was cultured PBMCs, taken from culture after CMV antigen stimulation. The gene calls are TRBV7-2 and TRBJ2-7, with D unresolved. The CDR3 spells CASSLAVGATYSEQYF. DNA for the CDR3: TGTGCCAGCAGCTTAGCTGTAGGCGCTACTTACTCCGAGCAGTACTTC.